Listed here are 3 T cell receptor beta chains from one sample, sequenced in a study of blood T cell repertoires in COVID-19. The method was immunoSEQ multiplex PCR; TCRdb's version includes in-frame clones alone and lacks a portion of them. Of 90,000 or so clones in the sample, 90% were seen once. The sequencing input was peripheral blood. The receptors shown here come from a man younger than 35 with COVID-19, enrolled during active disease.

The chain employs TRBV30 and TRBJ2-3; tentatively, D is TRBD1 (5 bases). The CDR3 is made up of 11 amino acids. V lost 4 bases and J 5 bases, leaving 7 bases between the germline ends. The germline V gene has CDR1 GTSNPN and CDR2 SVGIG (reference sequence). CDR3 in DNA: TGTGCCTGGACTCAGGGAGATACGCAGTATTTT. It yields the protein CAWTQGDTQYF.

The V call is TRBV6-5, the J call TRBJ2-5, with 14 positions matching TRBD2. V lost 5 bases and J lost 4; bases outside the gene matches: 3. This CDR3 is 15 amino acids long. Germline V lookup: CDR1 MNHEY, CDR2 SVGAGI. The CDR3 here is CASSRTSGRTETQYF. DNA for the CDR3: TGTGCCAGCAGTCGGACTAGCGGGAGGACAGAGACCCAGTACTTC.

The rearrangement joins TRBV27 to TRBJ2-2; D unclear. This CDR3 has 13 amino acids. V lost 2 bases and J 6 bases, leaving 7 bases between the germline ends. Per germline, CDR1 MNHEY and CDR2 SMNVEV (reference sequence). The CDR3 sequence is CASSLMESGELFF. The CDR3 nucleotides read TGTGCCAGCAGTTTAATGGAGTCCGGGGAGCTGTTTTTT.